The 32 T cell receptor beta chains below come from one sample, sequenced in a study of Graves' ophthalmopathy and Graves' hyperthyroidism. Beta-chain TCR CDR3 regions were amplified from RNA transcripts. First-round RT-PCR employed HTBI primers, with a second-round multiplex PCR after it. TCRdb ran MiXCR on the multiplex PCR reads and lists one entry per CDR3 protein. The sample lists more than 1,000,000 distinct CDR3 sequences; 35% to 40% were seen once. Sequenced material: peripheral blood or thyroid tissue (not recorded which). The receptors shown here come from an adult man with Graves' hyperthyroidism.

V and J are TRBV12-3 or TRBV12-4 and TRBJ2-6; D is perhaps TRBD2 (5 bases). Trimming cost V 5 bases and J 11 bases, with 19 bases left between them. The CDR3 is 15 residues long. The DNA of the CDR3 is TGTGCCAGCAGTGAACACTCGGGGATCGCCTACGTCCTGACTTTC. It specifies CASSEHSGIAYVLTF.

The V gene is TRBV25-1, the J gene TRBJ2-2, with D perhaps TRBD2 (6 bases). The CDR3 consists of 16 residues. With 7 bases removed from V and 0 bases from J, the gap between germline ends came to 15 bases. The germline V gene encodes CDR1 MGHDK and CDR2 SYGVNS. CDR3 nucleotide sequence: TGTGCCAGCAAGTTCGGAGGGGCCTCGAACACCGGGGAGCTGTTTTTT. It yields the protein CASKFGGASNTGELFF.

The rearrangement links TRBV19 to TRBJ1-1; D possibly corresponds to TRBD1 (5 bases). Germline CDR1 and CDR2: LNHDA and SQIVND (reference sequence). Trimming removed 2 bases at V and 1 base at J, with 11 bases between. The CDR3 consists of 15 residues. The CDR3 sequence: CASSISRDANTEAFF. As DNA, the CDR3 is TGTGCCAGTAGTATATCTCGGGACGCGAACACTGAAGCTTTCTTT.

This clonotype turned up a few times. This CDR3 reads CASSPVRSEQYF. The CDR3 coding sequence is TGTGCCAGCAGTCCGGTGCGGTCCGAGCAGTACTTC. The chain recombines TRBV12-3 or TRBV12-4 with TRBJ2-7; no definite D call. Deletions cut 5 bases from V and 6 bases from J, with 11 bases between. This CDR3 is 12 amino acids long.

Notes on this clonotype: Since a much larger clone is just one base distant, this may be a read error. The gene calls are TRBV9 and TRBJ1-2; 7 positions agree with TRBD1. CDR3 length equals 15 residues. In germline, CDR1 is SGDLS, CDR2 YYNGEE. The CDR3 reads CTSSGGTATNYGYTF. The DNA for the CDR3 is TGTACCAGCAGCGGCGGGACAGCTACTAACTATGGCTACACCTTC.

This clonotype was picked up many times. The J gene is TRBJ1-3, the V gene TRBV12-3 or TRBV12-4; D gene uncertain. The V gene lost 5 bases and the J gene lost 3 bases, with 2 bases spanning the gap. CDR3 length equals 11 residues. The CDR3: CASSGGNTIYF. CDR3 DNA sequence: TGTGCCAGCAGTGGTGGAAACACCATATATTTT.

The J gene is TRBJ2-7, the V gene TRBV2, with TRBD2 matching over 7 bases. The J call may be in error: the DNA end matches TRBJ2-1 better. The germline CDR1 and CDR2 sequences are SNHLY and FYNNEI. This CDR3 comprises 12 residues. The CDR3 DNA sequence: TGTGCCAGCATGGGGGGGTCGGCCGTGCAGTTCTTC. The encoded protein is CASMGGSAVQFF.

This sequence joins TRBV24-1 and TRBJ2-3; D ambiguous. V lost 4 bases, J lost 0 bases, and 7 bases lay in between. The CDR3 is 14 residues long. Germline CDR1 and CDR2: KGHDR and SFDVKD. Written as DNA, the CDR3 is TGTGCCACCAGTGACCCGGACAGCACAGATACGCAGTATTTT. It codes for CATSDPDSTDTQYF.

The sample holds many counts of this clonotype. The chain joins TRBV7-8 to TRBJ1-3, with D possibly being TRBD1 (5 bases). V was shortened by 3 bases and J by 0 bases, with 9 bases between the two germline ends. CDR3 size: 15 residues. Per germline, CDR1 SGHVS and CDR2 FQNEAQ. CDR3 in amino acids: CASSFIGGSGNTIYF. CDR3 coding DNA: TGTGCCAGCAGCTTCATCGGGGGCTCTGGAAACACCATATATTTT.

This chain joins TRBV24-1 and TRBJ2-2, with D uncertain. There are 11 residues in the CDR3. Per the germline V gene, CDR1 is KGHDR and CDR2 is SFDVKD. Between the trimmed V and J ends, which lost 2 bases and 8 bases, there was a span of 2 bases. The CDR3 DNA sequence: TGTGCCACCAGTGATTATGGGGAGCTGTTTTTT. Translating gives CATSDYGELFF.

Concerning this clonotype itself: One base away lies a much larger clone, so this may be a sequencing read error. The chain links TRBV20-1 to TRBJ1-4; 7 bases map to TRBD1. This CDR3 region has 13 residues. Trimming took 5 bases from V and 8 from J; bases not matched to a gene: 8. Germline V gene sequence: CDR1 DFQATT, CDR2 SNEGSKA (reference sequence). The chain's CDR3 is CSAGKGAQEKLFF. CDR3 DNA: TGCAGTGCTGGTAAGGGGGCACAGGAAAAACTGTTTTTT.

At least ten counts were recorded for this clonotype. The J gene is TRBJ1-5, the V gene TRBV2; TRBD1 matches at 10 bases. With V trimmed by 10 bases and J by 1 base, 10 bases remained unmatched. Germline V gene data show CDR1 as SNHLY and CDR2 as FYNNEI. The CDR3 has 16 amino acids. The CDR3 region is CATGTGVGISNQPQHF. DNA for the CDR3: TGTGCCACCGGGACAGGGGTTGGAATAAGCAATCAGCCCCAGCATTTT.

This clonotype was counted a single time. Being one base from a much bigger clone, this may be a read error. In DNA form, the CDR3 reads TGTGCCATCAGTGACCCCCTCCCGGATAGCAATCAGCCCCAGCATTTT. This translates into CAISDPLPDSNQPQHF. The gene calls are TRBV10-3 and TRBJ1-5; D remains ambiguous. The CDR3 runs to 16 residues. V was cut by 3 bases and J by 0 bases, with 12 bases left in between. CDR1 and CDR2 from the germline V gene are ENHRY and SYGVKD.

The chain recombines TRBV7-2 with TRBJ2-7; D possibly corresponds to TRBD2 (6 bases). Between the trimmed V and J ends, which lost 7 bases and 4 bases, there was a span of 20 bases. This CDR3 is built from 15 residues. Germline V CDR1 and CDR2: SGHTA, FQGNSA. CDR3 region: CASIVGAGGSYEQYF. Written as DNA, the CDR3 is TGTGCCAGCATCGTCGGAGCGGGCGGCTCGTACGAGCAGTACTTC.

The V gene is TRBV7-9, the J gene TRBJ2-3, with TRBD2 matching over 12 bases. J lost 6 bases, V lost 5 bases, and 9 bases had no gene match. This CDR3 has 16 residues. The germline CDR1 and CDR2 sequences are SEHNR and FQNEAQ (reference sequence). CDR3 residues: CASSPLGLAGSDTQYF. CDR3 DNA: TGTGCCAGCAGCCCCCTCGGACTAGCGGGGTCGGATACGCAGTATTTT.

The CDR3 region has the DNA TGTGCTAGAGTTGACCGAGGGTCCTACGAGCAGTACTTC. This encodes CARVDRGSYEQYF. The V and J genes are TRBV10-3 and TRBJ2-7; D is possibly TRBD2 (5 bases). Looked up from germline, CDR1 is ENHRY and CDR2 is SYGVKD. CDR3 size: 13 residues.

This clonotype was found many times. As DNA, the CDR3 is TGTGCCAGCAGTTACGCCCCAGTCAGCACTGAAGCTTTCTTT. Encoded protein: CASSYAPVSTEAFF. The rearrangement joins TRBV5-6 to TRBJ1-1; D gene ambiguous. V was shortened by 5 bases and J by 4 bases, with 15 bases between the two germline ends. The CDR3 is 14 residues long. Germline V lookup: CDR1 SGHDT, CDR2 YYEEEE.

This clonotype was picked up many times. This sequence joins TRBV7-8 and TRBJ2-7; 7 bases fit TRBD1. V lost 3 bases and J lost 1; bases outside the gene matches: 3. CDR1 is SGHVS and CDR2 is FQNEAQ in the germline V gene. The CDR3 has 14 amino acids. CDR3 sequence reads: CASSLGQKSYEQYF. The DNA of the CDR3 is TGTGCCAGCAGCTTGGGACAGAAATCCTACGAGCAGTACTTC.

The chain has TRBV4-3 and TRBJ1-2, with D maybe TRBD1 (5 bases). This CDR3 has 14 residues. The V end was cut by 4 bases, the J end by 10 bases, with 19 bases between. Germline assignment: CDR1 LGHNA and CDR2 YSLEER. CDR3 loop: CASSPDRLGGTYTF. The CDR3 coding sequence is TGCGCCAGCAGCCCAGATCGTCTGGGGGGGACCTACACCTTC.

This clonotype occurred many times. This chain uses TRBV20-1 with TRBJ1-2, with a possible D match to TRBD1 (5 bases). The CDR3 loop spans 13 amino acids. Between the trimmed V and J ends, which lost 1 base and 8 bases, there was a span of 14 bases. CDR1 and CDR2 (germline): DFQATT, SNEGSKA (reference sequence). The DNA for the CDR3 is TGCAGTGCTAGAGTACGGGGACGGGGGGGCTACACCTTC. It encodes CSARVRGRGGYTF.

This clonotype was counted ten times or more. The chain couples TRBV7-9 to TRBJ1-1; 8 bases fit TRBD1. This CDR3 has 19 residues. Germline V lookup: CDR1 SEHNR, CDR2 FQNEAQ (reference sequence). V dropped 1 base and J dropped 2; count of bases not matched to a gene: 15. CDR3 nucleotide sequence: TGTGCCAGCAGCTTAGGATTTGGAGACAGGGGTATCGGAAACACTGAAGCTTTCTTT. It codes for CASSLGFGDRGIGNTEAFF. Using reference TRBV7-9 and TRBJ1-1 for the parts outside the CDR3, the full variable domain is DTGVSQNPRHKITKRGQNVTFRCDPISEHNRLYWYRQTLGQGPEFLTYFQNEAQLEKSRLLSDRFSAERPKGSFSTLEIQRTEQGDSAMYLCASSLGFGDRGIGNTEAFFGQGTRLTVV.

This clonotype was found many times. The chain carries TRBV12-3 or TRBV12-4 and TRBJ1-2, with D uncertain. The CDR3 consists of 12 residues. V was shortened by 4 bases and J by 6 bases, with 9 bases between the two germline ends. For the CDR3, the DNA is TGTGCCAGCAGTTCGGACTTCCATGGCTACACCTTC. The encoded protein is CASSSDFHGYTF.

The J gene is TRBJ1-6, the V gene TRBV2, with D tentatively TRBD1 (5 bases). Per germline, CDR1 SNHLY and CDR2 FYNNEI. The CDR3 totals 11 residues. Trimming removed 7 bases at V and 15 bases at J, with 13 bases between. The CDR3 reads CASTPGLDLHF. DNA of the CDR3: TGTGCCAGCACCCCGGGACTCGACCTCCACTTT.

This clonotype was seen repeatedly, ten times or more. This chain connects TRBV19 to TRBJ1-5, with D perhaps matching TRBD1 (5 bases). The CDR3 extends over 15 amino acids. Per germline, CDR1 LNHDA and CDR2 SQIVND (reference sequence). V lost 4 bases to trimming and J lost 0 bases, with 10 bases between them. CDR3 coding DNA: TGTGCCAGTAGTAGGGACGGGTATAGCAATCAGCCCCAGCATTTT. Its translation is CASSRDGYSNQPQHF.

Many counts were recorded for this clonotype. In DNA form, the CDR3 reads TGTGCCAGCAGTCAGATGACTGTTAACTATGGCTACACCTTC. It is translated as CASSQMTVNYGYTF. The chain combines TRBV6-1 with TRBJ1-2; D is undetermined. V was clipped by 5 bases and J by 1 base, with 11 bases between them. This CDR3 is built from 14 residues. The germline gives CDR1 MNHNS, CDR2 SASEGT.

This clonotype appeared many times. Here the CDR3 reads CASSFGPGLGYTF. In DNA form, the CDR3 reads TGTGCCAGCAGTTTCGGTCCGGGACTTGGCTACACCTTC. V and J are TRBV12-3 or TRBV12-4 and TRBJ1-2; TRBD1 is a possible D gene (5 bases). The V and J ends lost 3 bases and 7 bases respectively, with 12 bases between them. The CDR3 sequence is 13 residues long.

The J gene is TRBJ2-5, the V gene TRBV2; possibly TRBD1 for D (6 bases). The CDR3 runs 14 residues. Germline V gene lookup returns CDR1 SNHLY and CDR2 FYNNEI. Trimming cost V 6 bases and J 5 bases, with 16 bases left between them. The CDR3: CASRKQGIGETQYF. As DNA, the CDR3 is TGTGCCAGCAGAAAACAGGGTATCGGGGAGACCCAGTACTTC.

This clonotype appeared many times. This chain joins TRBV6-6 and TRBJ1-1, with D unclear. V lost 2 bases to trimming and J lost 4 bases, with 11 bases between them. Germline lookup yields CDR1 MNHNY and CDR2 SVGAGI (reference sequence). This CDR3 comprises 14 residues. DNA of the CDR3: TGTGCCAGCAGTTACGCGAAAGGCCTCACTGAAGCTTTCTTT. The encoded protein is CASSYAKGLTEAFF.

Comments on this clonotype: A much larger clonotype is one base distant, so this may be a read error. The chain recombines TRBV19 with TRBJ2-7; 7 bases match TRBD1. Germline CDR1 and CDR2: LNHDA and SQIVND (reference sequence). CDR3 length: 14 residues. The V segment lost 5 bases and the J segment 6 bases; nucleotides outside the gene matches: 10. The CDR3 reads CASSARTGPSEQYF. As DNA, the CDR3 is TGTGCCAGTAGTGCGAGGACAGGCCCTAGCGAGCAGTACTTC.

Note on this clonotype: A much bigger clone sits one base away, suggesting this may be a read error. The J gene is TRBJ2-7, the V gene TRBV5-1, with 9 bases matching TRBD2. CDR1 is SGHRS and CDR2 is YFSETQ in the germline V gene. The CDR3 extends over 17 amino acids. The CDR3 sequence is CASSLELAGTSLYEQHF. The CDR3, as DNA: TGCGCCAGCAGCTTGGAGCTAGCGGGAACCTCCCTCTACGAGCAGCACTTC.

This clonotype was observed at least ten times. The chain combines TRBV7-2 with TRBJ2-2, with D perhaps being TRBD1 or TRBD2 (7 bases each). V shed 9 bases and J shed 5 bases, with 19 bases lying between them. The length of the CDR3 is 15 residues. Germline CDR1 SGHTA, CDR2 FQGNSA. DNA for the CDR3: TGTGCCAGACGCCTTGCAGGGGGGGCGACCGGGGAGCTGTTTTTT. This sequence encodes CARRLAGGATGELFF. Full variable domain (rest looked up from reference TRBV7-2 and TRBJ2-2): GAGVSQSPSNKVTEKGKDVELRCDPISGHTALYWYRQSLGQGLEFLIYFQGNSAPDKSGLPSDRFSAERTGGSVSTLTIQRTQQEDSAVYLCARRLAGGATGELFFGEGSRLTVL.

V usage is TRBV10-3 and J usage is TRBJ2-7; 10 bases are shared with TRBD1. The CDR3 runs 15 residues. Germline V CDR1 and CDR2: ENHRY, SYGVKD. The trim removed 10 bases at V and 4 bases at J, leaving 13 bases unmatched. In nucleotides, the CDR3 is TGTGCCAGCGGGGGACCCGGGACAGGGGCGTACGAGCAGTACTTC. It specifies CASGGPGTGAYEQYF.